A single sample is the source of the 15 T cell receptor beta chains below, sequenced in a study of breast tumors, draining lymph nodes, adjacent tissues. Axillary draining lymph nodes of breast cancer patients supplied the node samples. TCRdb recomputed calls from the multiplex PCR reads with MiXCR, one row per CDR3 protein. Of approximately 130,000 distinct CDR3 sequences listed, around 24% are singletons. Specimen: axillary lymph node tissue. These receptors were taken from a female donor with breast cancer. Some clones in this sample may be carry-over from other donors' samples.

A word on this clonotype: The conserved closing phenylalanine or tryptophan is absent in this CDR3, likely reflecting a read error. This chain links TRBV18 with TRBJ2-1; D is ambiguous. The CDR3 loop spans 15 amino acids. V lost 2 bases and J lost 4, with 12 bases in between. CDR1 and CDR2 (germline): KGHSH, LQKENI. The CDR3 spells CASSPYAGTYNEQFV. As DNA, the CDR3 is TGTGCCAGCTCACCATACGCTGGCACTTACAATGAGCAGTTCGTC.

This clonotype has at least ten counts. CDR3 loop: CASSLGTGYNEQFF. CDR3 sequence (DNA): TGTGCCAGCAGCTTGGGGACAGGGTACAATGAGCAGTTCTTC. The V gene is TRBV5-8, the J gene TRBJ2-1; 8 bases fit TRBD1. The germline gives CDR1 SGHTS, CDR2 YDEGEE. The J segment lost 4 bases and the V segment lost 0 bases, leaving 0 bases of the junction unmatched. CDR3 length equals 14 residues.

This clonotype was counted at least ten times. Written as DNA, the CDR3 is TGTGCCAGCAGCCAAGGTAGCGTCCATGAGCAGTTCTTC. Its translation is CASSQGSVHEQFF. The chain uses TRBV14 and TRBJ2-1, with a possible D match to TRBD2 (5 bases). CDR3 size: 13 residues. Germline V gene sequence: CDR1 SGHDN, CDR2 FVKESK. Trimming pared 1 base from V and 8 bases from J, leaving 9 bases between.

As to this clonotype: This could be a read error, since a much larger clone is one nucleotide away. In DNA form, the CDR3 reads TGTGCCTGGAGTGTGGCAGGGATTGAAAAACTGTTTTTT. Amino acids: CAWSVAGIEKLFF. V and J are TRBV30 and TRBJ1-4; tentative D call: TRBD1 (5 bases). V lost 0 bases, J lost 7 bases, and 9 bases lay in between. The germline CDR1 and CDR2 sequences are GTSNPN and SVGIG (reference sequence). The CDR3 has 13 amino acids.

This clonotype has a count of ten or more. The rearrangement joins TRBV2 to TRBJ2-7, with TRBD1 identical over 9 bases. This CDR3 contains 15 residues. With V trimmed by 2 bases and J by 6 bases, 8 bases remained unmatched. Germline V lookup: CDR1 SNHLY, CDR2 FYNNEI. The CDR3: CASSERQGGITEQYF. CDR3 coding DNA: TGTGCCAGCAGTGAACGACAGGGGGGTATCACCGAGCAGTACTTC.

This clonotype showed up just a few times. J is TRBJ2-2 and V is TRBV5-4; D possibly uses TRBD1 or TRBD2 (6 bases each). The CDR3 spans 16 residues. Germline lookup yields CDR1 SGHNT and CDR2 YYREEE (reference sequence). The V gene lost 2 bases and the J gene lost 6 bases, with 17 bases spanning the gap. The CDR3 DNA sequence: TGTGCCAGCAGCTTTTCGGCAGCGAGGGGGGCCGGGGAGCTGTTTTTT. This gives the protein CASSFSAARGAGELFF.

This clonotype was seen ten or more times. This rearrangement joins TRBV28 to TRBJ2-1; no clear D. V was pared by 6 bases and J by 6 bases, with 9 bases between. The CDR3 extends over 12 amino acids. CDR1 is MDHEN and CDR2 is SYDVKM in the germline V gene. The DNA for the CDR3 is TGTGCCAGCAGACTAAGAGGCAATGAGCAGTTCTTC. This sequence encodes CASRLRGNEQFF.

Comments on this clonotype: This may stem from a read error, because a much larger clone lies one nucleotide away. This rearrangement joins TRBV29-1 to TRBJ2-7; D call uncertain. This CDR3 has 12 amino acids. V was clipped by 8 bases and J by 6 bases, with 17 bases between them. Germline assignment: CDR1 SQVTM and CDR2 ANQGSEA. The CDR3 is CSPGSSGCEQYF. The CDR3 DNA is TGCAGCCCCGGAAGTTCGGGTTGCGAGCAGTACTTC.

This clonotype occurred many times. The V gene is TRBV6-2 or TRBV6-3, the J gene TRBJ2-1; 7 nucleotides align to TRBD1. V trimming: 1 base; J trimming: 9 bases; junction bases outside the gene matches: 12. Per germline, CDR1 MNHEY and CDR2 SVGEGT. This CDR3 comprises 16 residues. The CDR3 sequence is CASSYWTTGKAVEQFF. The CDR3 DNA reads TGTGCCAGCAGTTACTGGACGACAGGGAAAGCAGTTGAGCAGTTCTTC.

In this sample, this clonotype turned up many times. The V and J genes are TRBV20-1 and TRBJ1-5; D gene unclear. V was pared by 1 base and J by 5 bases, with 6 bases between. CDR1 DFQATT and CDR2 SNEGSKA come from the germline V gene (reference sequence). CDR3 size: 12 residues. The CDR3 coding sequence is TGCAGTGCTAGAGGTGCTGATCAGCCCCAGCATTTT. It specifies CSARGADQPQHF.

This clonotype was detected ten times or more. The chain employs TRBV6-1 and TRBJ1-6; tentatively, D is TRBD1 (6 bases). Per germline, CDR1 MNHNS and CDR2 SASEGT. There are 16 residues in the CDR3. Trimming shortened V by 1 base and J by 4 bases, and 11 bases separated the two germline ends. CDR3 region: CASSEVRGGYNSPLHF. DNA for the CDR3: TGTGCCAGCAGTGAAGTAAGAGGGGGTTATAATTCACCCCTCCACTTT.

Of note for this clonotype: Since a much larger clone is just one base distant, this may be a read error. This CDR3 reads CASSIGAGYDTQYF. CDR3 nucleotide sequence: TGTGCCAGTAGTATAGGGGCAGGGTACGATACGCAGTATTTT. The chain recombines TRBV19 with TRBJ2-3, with D tentatively TRBD1 (5 bases). V lost 1 base, J lost 6 bases, and 11 bases lay in between. The length of the CDR3 is 14 residues. CDR1 LNHDA and CDR2 SQIVND come from the germline V gene (reference sequence).

There are a few counts of this clonotype. The chain recombines TRBV28 with TRBJ2-1; D may match TRBD1 or TRBD2 (7 bases each). Trimming shortened V by 7 bases and J by 0 bases, and 19 bases separated the two germline ends. CDR1 is MDHEN and CDR2 is SYDVKM in the germline V gene. The CDR3 sequence is 17 residues long. The CDR3: CASTILGGTVSYNEQFF. The CDR3 DNA is TGTGCCAGCACCATTTTGGGGGGGACAGTCTCCTACAATGAGCAGTTCTTC.

This clonotype is a singleton in its sample. Being one base from a much bigger clone, this may be a read error. The V gene is TRBV5-5, the J gene TRBJ2-2; 7 bases are shared with TRBD1. The CDR3 spans 17 residues. The germline gives CDR1 SGHKS, CDR2 YYEKEE (reference sequence). V dropped 1 base and J dropped 0; count of bases not matched to a gene: 6. This CDR3 is CASSLRRQGANTGELFF. Here the CDR3 DNA reads TGTGCCAGCAGCTTGCGGAGACAGGGCGCGAACACCGGGGAGCTGTTTTTT.

This clonotype occurred many times. The V and J genes are TRBV7-9 and TRBJ2-7, with 11 bases fitting TRBD2. The ends lost 5 bases at V and 0 bases at J; junction bases unmatched: 3. This CDR3 has 15 residues. CDR1 SEHNR and CDR2 FQNEAQ come from the germline V gene (reference sequence). The CDR3 is CASSRGLADSYEQYF. The CDR3 DNA reads as TGTGCCAGCAGCCGGGGACTAGCGGACTCCTACGAGCAGTACTTC.